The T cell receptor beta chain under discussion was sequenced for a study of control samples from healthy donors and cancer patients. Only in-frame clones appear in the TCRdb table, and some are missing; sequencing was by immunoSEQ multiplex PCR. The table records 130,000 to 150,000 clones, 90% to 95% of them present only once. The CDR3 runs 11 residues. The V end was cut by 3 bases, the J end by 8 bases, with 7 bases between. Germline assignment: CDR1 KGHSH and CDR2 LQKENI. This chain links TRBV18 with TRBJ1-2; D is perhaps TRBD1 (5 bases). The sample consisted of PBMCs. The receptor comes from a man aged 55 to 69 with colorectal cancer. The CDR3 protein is CASSPGGGYTF. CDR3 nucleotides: TGTGCCAGCTCACCTGGGGGGGGCTACACCTTC.